This T cell receptor (beta chain) was documented in a study of CD8 T cells in Susac syndrome. RNA totalling roughly 0.45 to 1 ug underwent reverse transcription with random hexamers. TCR beta CDR3 was amplified by immunoSEQ multiplex PCR. This amplification extended across 54 Vbeta and 13 Jbeta segments. TCRdb re-called the immunoSEQ multiplex PCR reads with MiXCR, one entry per CDR3 protein. Altogether about 150,000 distinct CDR3 sequences are present, 94% being singletons, with the ten largest covering about 0.21%. From germline, CDR1 is GTSNPN and CDR2 SVGIG (reference sequence). Deletions cut 4 bases from V and 3 bases from J, with 12 bases between. The CDR3 runs 13 residues. CD8+ and CD4+ T cells circulating in blood were sequenced for TCR beta. Relapsing-remitting disease, either stable or active, was present in the multiple sclerosis controls, who were treatment-naive patients.

Sequenced material: CD8+ T cells from PBMCs. The chain couples TRBV30 to TRBJ1-1; D gene unclear. The sequence was obtained from a human donor with multiple sclerosis. Here the CDR3 reads CAWKYGRDTEAFF. For the CDR3, the DNA is TGTGCCTGGAAATATGGGCGGGACACTGAAGCTTTCTTT. The whole variable domain, filled in from reference TRBV30 and TRBJ1-1, reads SQTIHQWPATLVQPVGSPLSLECTVEGTSNPNLYWYRQAAGRGLQLLFYSVGIGQISSEVPQNLSASRPQDRQFILSSKKLLLSDSGFYLCAWKYGRDTEAFFGQGTRLTVV.